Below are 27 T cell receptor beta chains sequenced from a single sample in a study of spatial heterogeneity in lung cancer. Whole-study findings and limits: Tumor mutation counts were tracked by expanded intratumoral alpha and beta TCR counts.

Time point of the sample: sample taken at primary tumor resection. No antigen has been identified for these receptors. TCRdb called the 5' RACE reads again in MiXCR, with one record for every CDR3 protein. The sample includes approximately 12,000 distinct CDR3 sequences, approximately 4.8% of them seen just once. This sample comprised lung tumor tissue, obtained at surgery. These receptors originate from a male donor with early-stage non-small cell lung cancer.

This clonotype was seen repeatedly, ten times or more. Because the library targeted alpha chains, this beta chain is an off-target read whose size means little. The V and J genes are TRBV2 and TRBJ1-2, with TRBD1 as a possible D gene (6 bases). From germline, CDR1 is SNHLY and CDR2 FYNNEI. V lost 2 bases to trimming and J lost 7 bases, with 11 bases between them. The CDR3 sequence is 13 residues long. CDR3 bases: TGTGCCAGCAGTGAATACAGGGAGGTTGGCTACACCTTC. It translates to CASSEYREVGYTF.

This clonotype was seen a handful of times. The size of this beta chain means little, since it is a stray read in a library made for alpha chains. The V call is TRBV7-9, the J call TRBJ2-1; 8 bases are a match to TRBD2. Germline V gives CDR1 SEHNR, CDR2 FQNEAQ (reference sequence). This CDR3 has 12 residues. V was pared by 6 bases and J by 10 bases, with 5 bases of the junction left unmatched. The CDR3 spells CASSQRGNEQFF. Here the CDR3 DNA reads TGTGCCAGCAGTCAGCGGGGGAACGAGCAGTTCTTC.

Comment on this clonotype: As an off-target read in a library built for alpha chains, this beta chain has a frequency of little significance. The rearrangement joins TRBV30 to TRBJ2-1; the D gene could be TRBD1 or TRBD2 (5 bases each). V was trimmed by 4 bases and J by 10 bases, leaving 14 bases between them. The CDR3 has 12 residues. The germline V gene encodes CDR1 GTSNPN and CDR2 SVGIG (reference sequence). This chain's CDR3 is CAWKKGPAEQFF. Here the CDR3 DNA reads TGTGCCTGGAAAAAGGGACCCGCGGAGCAGTTCTTC.

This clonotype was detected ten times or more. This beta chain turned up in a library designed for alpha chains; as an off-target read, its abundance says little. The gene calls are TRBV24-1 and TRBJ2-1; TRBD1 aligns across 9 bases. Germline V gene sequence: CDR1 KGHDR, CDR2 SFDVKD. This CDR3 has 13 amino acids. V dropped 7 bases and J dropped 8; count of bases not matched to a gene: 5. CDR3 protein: CATRQGAYYEQFF. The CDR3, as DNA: TGTGCCACCAGACAGGGGGCGTACTATGAGCAGTTCTTC.

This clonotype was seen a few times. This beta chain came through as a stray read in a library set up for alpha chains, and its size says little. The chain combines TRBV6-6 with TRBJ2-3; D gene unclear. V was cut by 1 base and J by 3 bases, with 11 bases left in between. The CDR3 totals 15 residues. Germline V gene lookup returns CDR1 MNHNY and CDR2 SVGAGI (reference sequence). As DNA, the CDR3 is TGTGCCAGCAGTTACTGGACCTTTATGACAGATACGCAGTATTTT. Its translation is CASSYWTFMTDTQYF.

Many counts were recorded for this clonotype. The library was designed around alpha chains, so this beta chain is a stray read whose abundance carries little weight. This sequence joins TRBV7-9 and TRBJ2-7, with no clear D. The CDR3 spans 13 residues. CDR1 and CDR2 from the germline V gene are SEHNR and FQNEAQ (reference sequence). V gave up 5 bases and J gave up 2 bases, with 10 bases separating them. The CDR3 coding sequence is TGTGCCAGCAGCCCTCCGATAGCCTACGAGCAGTACTTC. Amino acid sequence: CASSPPIAYEQYF.

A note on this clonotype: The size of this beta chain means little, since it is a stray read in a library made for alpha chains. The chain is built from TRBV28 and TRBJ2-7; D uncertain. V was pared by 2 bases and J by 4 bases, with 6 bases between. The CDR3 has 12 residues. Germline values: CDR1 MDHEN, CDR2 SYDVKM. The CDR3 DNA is TGTGCCAGCAGTTTACCCAGTTACGAGCAGTACTTC. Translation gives CASSLPSYEQYF.

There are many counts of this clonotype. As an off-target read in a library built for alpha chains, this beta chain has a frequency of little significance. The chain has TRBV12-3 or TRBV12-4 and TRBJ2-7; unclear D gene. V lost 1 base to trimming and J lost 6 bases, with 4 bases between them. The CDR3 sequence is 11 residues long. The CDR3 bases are TGTGCCAGCAGTTTAGAGGGCGAGCAGTACTTC. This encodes CASSLEGEQYF.

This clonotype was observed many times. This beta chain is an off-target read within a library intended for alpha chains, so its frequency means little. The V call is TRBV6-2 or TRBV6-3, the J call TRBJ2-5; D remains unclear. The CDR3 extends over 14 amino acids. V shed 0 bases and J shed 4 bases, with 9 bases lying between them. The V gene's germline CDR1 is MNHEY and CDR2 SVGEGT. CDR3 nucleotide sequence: TGTGCCAGCAGTTACTCGAGTGACCGAGAGACCCAGTACTTC. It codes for CASSYSSDRETQYF.

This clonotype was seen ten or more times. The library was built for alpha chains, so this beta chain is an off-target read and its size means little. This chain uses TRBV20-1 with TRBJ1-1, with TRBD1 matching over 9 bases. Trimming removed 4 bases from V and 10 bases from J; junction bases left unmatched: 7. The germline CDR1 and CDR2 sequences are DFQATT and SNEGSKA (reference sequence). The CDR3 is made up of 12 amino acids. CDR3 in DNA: TGCAGTGCTACACAGGGGGCGGCGGGAGCTTTCTTT. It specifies CSATQGAAGAFF.

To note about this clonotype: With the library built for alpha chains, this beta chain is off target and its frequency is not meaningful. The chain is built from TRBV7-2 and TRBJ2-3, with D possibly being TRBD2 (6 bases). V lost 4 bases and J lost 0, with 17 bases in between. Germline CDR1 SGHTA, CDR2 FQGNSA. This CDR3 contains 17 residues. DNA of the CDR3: TGTGCCAGCAGCTCTCCGAGGGCGGGGCTAAGCACAGATACGCAGTATTTT. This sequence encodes CASSSPRAGLSTDTQYF.

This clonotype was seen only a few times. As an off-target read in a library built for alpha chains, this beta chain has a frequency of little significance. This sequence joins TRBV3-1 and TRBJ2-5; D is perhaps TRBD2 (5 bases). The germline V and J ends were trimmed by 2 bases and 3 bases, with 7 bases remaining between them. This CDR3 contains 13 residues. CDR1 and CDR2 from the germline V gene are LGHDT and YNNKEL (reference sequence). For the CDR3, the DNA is TGTGCCAGCAGCCAATGGGAGAAAGAGACCCAGTACTTC. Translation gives CASSQWEKETQYF.

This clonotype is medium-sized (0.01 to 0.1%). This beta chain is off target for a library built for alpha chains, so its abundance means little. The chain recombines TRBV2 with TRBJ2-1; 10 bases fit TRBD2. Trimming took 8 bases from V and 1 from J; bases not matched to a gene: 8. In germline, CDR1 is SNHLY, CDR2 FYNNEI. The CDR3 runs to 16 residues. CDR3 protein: CASGFGLAASYNEQFF. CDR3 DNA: TGTGCCAGCGGGTTCGGACTAGCGGCATCCTACAATGAGCAGTTCTTC.

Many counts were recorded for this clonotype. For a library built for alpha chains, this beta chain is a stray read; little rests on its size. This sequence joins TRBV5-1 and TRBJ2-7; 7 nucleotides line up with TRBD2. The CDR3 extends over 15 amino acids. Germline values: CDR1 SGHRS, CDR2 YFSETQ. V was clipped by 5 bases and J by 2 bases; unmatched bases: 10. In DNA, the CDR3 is TGCGCCAGCAGATTTGGGCTAGCGGACACCTACGAGCAGTACTTC. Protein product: CASRFGLADTYEQYF.

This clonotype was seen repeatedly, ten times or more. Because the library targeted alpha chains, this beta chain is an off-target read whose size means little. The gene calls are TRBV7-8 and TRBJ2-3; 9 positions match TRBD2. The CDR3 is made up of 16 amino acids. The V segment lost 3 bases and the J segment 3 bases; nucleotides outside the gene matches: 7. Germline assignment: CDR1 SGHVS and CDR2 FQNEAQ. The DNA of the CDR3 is TGTGCCAGCAGCTTCAGTAGCGGGGGTATAACAGATACGCAGTATTTT. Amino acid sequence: CASSFSSGGITDTQYF.

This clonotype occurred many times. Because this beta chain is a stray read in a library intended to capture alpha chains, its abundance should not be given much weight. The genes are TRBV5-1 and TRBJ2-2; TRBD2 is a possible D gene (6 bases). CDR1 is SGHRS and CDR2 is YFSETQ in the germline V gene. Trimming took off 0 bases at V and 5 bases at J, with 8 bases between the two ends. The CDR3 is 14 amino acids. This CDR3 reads CASSLVRGTGELFF. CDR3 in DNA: TGCGCCAGCAGCTTGGTCCGGGGGACCGGGGAGCTGTTTTTT.

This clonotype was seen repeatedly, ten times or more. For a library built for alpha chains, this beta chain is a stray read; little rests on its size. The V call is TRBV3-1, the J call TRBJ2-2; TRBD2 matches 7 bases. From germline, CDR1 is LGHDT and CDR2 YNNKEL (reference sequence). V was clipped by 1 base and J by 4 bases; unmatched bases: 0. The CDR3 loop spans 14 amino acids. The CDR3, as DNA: TGTGCCAGCAGCCAAGGGGAGGGCACCGGGGAGCTGTTTTTT. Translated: CASSQGEGTGELFF.

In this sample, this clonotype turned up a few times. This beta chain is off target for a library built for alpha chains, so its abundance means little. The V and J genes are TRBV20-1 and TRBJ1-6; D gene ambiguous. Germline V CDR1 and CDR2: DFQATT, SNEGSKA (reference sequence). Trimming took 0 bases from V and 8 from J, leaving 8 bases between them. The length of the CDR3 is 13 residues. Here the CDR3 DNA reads TGCAGTGCTAGAGATACCCTGGATTCACCCCTCCACTTT. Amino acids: CSARDTLDSPLHF.

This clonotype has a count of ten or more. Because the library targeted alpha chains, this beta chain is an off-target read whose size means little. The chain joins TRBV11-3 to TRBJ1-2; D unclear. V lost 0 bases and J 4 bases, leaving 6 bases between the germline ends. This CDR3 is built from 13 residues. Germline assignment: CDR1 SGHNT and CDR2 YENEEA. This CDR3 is CASSLDPSYGYTF. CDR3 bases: TGTGCCAGCAGCTTAGATCCCAGCTATGGCTACACCTTC.

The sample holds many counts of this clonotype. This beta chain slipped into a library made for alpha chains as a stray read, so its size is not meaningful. The DNA of the CDR3 is TGCGCCAGCAGCTTAAAGAACACTGAAGCTTTCTTT. It yields the protein CASSLKNTEAFF. The chain recombines TRBV5-1 with TRBJ1-1, with D unresolved. The V gene lost 2 bases and the J gene lost 1 base, with 3 bases spanning the gap. The germline V gene has CDR1 SGHRS and CDR2 YFSETQ. This CDR3 spans 12 amino acids.

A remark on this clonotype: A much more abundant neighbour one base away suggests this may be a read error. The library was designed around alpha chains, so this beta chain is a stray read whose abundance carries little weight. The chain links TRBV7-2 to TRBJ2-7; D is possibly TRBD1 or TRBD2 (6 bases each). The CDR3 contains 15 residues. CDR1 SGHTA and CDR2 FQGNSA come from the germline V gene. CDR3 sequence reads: CASSPGAISSNEQYF. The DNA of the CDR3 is TGTGCCAGCAGCCCGGGGGCCATAAGCTCCAACGAGCAGTACTTC.

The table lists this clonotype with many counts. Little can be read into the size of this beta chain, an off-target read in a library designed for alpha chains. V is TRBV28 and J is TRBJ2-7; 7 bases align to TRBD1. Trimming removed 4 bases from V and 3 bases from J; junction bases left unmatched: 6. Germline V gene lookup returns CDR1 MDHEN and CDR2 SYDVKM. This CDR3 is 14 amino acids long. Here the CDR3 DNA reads TGTGCCAGCAGTTCTACAGGGGCCCTCTACGAGCAGTACTTC. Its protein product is CASSSTGALYEQYF.

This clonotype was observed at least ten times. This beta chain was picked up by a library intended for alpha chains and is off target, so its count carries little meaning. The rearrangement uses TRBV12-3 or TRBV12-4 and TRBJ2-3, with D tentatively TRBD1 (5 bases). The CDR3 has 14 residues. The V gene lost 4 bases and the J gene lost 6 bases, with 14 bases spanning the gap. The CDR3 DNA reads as TGTGCCAGCAGTTCTACTCAGGGAACGGATACGCAGTATTTT. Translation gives CASSSTQGTDTQYF.

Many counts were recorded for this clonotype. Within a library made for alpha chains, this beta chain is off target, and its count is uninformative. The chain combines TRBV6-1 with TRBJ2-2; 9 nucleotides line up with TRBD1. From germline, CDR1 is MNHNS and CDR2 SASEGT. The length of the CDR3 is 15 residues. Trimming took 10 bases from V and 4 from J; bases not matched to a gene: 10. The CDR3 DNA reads TGTGCCACCCGGACCGGGACAGGGACCACCGGGGAGCTGTTTTTT. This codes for CATRTGTGTTGELFF.

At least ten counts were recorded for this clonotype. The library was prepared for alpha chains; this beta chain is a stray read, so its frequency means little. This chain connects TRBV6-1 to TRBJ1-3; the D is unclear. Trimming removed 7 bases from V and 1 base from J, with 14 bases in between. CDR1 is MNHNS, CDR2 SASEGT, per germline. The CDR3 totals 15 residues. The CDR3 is CASTRDKGSGNTIYF. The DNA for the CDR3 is TGTGCCAGCACCCGCGACAAGGGATCTGGAAACACCATATATTTT.

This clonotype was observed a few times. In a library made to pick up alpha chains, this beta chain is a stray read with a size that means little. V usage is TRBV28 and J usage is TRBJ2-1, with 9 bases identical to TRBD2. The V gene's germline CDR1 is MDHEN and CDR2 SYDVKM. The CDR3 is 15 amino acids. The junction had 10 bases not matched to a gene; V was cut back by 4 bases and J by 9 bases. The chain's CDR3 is CASSSPSGGQSEQFF. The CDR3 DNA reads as TGTGCCAGCAGTTCCCCCAGCGGGGGGCAAAGTGAGCAGTTCTTC.

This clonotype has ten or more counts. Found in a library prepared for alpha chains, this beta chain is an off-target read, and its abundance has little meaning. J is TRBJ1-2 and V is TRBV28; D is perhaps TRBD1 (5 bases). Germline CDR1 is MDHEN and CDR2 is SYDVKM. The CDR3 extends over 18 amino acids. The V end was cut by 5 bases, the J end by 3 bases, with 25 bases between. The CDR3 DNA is TGTGCCAGCAGTCACGTACTGGGGACGCAAATCCCCTACTATGGCTACACCTTC. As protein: CASSHVLGTQIPYYGYTF.